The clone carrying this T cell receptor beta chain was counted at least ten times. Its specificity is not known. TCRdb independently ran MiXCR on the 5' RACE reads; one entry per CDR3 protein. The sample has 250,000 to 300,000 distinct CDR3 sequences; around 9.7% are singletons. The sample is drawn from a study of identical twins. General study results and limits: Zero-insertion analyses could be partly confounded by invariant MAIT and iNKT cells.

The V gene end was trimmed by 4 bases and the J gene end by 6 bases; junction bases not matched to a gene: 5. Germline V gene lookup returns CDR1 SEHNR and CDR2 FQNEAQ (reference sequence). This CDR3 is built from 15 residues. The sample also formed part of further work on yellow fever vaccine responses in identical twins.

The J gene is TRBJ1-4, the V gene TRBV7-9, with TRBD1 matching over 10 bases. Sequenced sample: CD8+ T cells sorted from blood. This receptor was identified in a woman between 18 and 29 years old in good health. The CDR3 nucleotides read TGTGCCAGCAGCTCCCGGGACAGGGGCTATGAAAAACTGTTTTTT. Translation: CASSSRDRGYEKLFF.